Sequencing of this T cell receptor (beta chain) was carried out in a study of cytomegalovirus exposure and HLA in healthy donors. Trimming removed 4 bases at V and 1 base at J, with 17 bases between. The CDR3 extends over 16 amino acids. Germline lookup yields CDR1 SGHTS and CDR2 YDEGEE. It was with 60 Vbeta and 13 Jbeta primers that the PCR ran. TCRdb's table, derived via immunoSEQ multiplex PCR, lists solely in-frame clones and lacks some. The table shows about 110,000 clones, with 65% to 80% occurring only once. The receptor's source is a man aged 30 to 39 in good health and CMV-seropositive. The chain employs TRBV5-8 and TRBJ1-1; no clear D gene. Sequenced material: PBMCs. The CDR3 loop is CASSPPVWEGNTEAFF. CDR3 nucleotides: TGTGCCAGCAGCCCCCCTGTCTGGGAGGGGAACACTGAAGCTTTCTTT.